The 21 T cell receptor beta chains in this list originate from one sample, sequenced in a study of glioma-infiltrating T cells after dendritic cell vaccination. Assay used: immunoSEQ multiplex PCR; TCRdb lists only in-frame clones, some missing. The sample yields roughly 100,000 clones, roughly 80% seen once. The sample was blood, taken before dendritic cell vaccination. These receptor sequences come from a human donor with glioblastoma.

V usage is TRBV27 and J usage is TRBJ1-6; tentative D call: TRBD1 (5 bases). This CDR3 contains 14 residues. Germline V gene data show CDR1 as MNHEY and CDR2 as SMNVEV (reference sequence). V was pared by 5 bases and J by 8 bases, with 13 bases between. This chain's CDR3 is CASSPWAGDSPLHF. CDR3 coding DNA: TGTGCCAGCAGTCCATGGGCGGGGGATTCACCCCTCCACTTT.

The chain uses TRBV4-3 and TRBJ2-3; TRBD2 matches 12 bases. CDR1 and CDR2 (germline): LGHNA, YSLEER. The CDR3 has 17 residues. The J segment lost 7 bases and the V segment lost 0 bases, leaving 8 bases of the junction unmatched. CDR3 bases: TGCGCCAGCAGCCAAGAATCGCTAGCGGGGGGGAGGAATACGCAGTATTTT. This codes for CASSQESLAGGRNTQYF.

The J gene is TRBJ1-4, the V gene TRBV7-9; TRBD1 is a possible D gene (5 bases). The CDR3 is made up of 14 amino acids. V was clipped by 5 bases and J by 2 bases, with 9 bases between them. Germline loops: CDR1 SEHNR, CDR2 FQNEAQ (reference sequence). DNA of the CDR3: TGTGCCAGCAGCCCTTCAGGGACTAATGAAAAACTGTTTTTT. It translates to CASSPSGTNEKLFF. The full variable domain, with the rest looked up from reference TRBV7-9 and TRBJ1-4, is DTGVSQNPRHKITKRGQNVTFRCDPISEHNRLYWYRQTLGQGPEFLTYFQNEAQLEKSRLLSDRFSAERPKGSFSTLEIQRTEQGDSAMYLCASSPSGTNEKLFFGSGTQLSVL.

The sample holds one count of this clone. The rearrangement links TRBV4-3 to TRBJ1-1; the D gene is possibly TRBD1 (6 bases). Germline V CDR1 and CDR2: LGHNA, YSLEER. The CDR3 length is 16 residues. Trimming pared 5 bases from V and 3 bases from J, leaving 19 bases between. The CDR3 DNA follows: TGCGCCAGCAGCTGGGGTGGCGGGGGCGCCGACACTGAAGCTTTCTTT. It yields the protein CASSWGGGGADTEAFF.

This chain uses TRBV19 with TRBJ2-4; TRBD1 aligns across 8 bases. V was pared by 1 base and J by 7 bases, with 6 bases of the junction left unmatched. This CDR3 is built from 15 residues. Germline V CDR1 and CDR2: LNHDA, SQIVND (reference sequence). Here the CDR3 reads CASSIGGTGYNIQYF. CDR3 sequence (DNA): TGTGCCAGTAGTATAGGGGGGACAGGTTACAACATTCAGTACTTC.

For this clone: The sample holds other DNA sequences that translate to the same CDR3. This chain uses TRBV5-6 with TRBJ2-7, with 9 bases lining up with TRBD1. The CDR3 consists of 13 residues. CDR1 is SGHDT and CDR2 is YYEEEE in the germline V gene. The ends lost 4 bases at V and 4 bases at J; junction bases unmatched: 3. Here the CDR3 DNA reads TGTGCCAGCAGCCTGACAGGGGGGTACGAGCAGTACTTC. Its translation: CASSLTGGYEQYF.

The rearrangement joins TRBV4-1 to TRBJ2-7; D possibly corresponds to TRBD1 (6 bases). This CDR3 has 17 amino acids. Per germline, CDR1 MGHRA and CDR2 YSYEKL. With 0 bases removed from V and 4 bases from J, the gap between germline ends came to 19 bases. The CDR3, as DNA: TGCGCCAGCAGCCAAGATGAGGAAGGGGGAGAAGCTTACGAGCAGTACTTC. Amino acid sequence: CASSQDEEGGEAYEQYF.

The chain is built from TRBV6-1 and TRBJ1-4, with a possible D match to TRBD1 (5 bases). V was cut by 6 bases and J by 1 base, with 12 bases left in between. The CDR3 sequence is 15 residues long. Germline loops: CDR1 MNHNS, CDR2 SASEGT. The CDR3 DNA reads TGTGCCAGCAGATTCGGGGGAGAAACTAATGAAAAACTGTTTTTT. Translation gives CASRFGGETNEKLFF.

The V gene is TRBV5-4, the J gene TRBJ1-3, with 10 bases lining up with TRBD1. J lost 2 bases, V lost 5 bases, and 4 bases had no gene match. The CDR3 covers 15 residues. Per the germline V gene, CDR1 is SGHNT and CDR2 is YYREEE (reference sequence). CDR3 in DNA: TGTGCCAGCAGTCCCGGGACAGGGGCTGGAAACACCATATATTTT. Translation gives CASSPGTGAGNTIYF.

This clone came up once. The DNA of the CDR3 is TGTGCCAGCAGCTTGGACGACAGGGTCCCATTGGACGAGCAGTACTTC. It codes for CASSLDDRVPLDEQYF. V and J are TRBV7-9 and TRBJ2-5, with 7 bases identical to TRBD1. With the DNA end fitting TRBJ2-7 better, the J assignment may be wrong. This CDR3 spans 16 amino acids. Germline CDR1 and CDR2: SEHNR and FQNEAQ (reference sequence).

The V gene is TRBV7-9, the J gene TRBJ2-5, with D possibly matching TRBD2 (5 bases). This CDR3 is built from 15 residues. Trimming pared 1 base from V and 4 bases from J, leaving 13 bases between. Germline values: CDR1 SEHNR, CDR2 FQNEAQ (reference sequence). CDR3 region: CASSLVVGAPETQYF. As DNA, the CDR3 is TGTGCCAGCAGCTTAGTTGTGGGAGCGCCAGAGACCCAGTACTTC.

In its sample, this clone was seen once. The chain recombines TRBV7-2 with TRBJ2-4; TRBD2 agrees at 7 bases. The CDR3 has 15 amino acids. CDR1 and CDR2 (germline): SGHTA, FQGNSA. The V gene end was trimmed by 5 bases and the J gene end by 1 base; junction bases not matched to a gene: 5. CDR3 protein: CASSQNGGAKNIQYF. In DNA, the CDR3 is TGTGCCAGCAGCCAGAACGGGGGGGCCAAAAACATTCAGTACTTC.

This clone turned up a few times. The chain uses TRBV2 and TRBJ1-2; 8 bases fit TRBD1. The germline CDR1 and CDR2 sequences are SNHLY and FYNNEI. With V trimmed by 10 bases and J by 1 base, 8 bases remained unmatched. This CDR3 spans 14 amino acids. The DNA of the CDR3 is TGTGCCACCCTTGAGGACAGGGATAACTATGGCTACACCTTC. Residues: CATLEDRDNYGYTF.

The chain is built from TRBV27 and TRBJ1-1, with D perhaps TRBD1 (6 bases). Germline V CDR1 and CDR2: MNHEY, SMNVEV (reference sequence). Trimming took 4 bases from V and 4 from J, leaving 16 bases between them. The CDR3 covers 15 residues. CDR3 region: CASSSGTGTRTEAFF. The CDR3 DNA reads TGTGCCAGCAGTTCCGGGACCGGGACACGCACTGAAGCTTTCTTT.

This clone was seen a single time. The chain has TRBV7-2 and TRBJ2-3, with 8 bases identical to TRBD1. The V gene end was trimmed by 5 bases and the J gene end by 7 bases; junction bases not matched to a gene: 8. Per the germline V gene, CDR1 is SGHTA and CDR2 is FQGNSA. The CDR3 covers 14 residues. For the CDR3, the DNA is TGTGCCAGCAGCCCGGACAGGGTTATATATACGCAGTATTTT. Translation: CASSPDRVIYTQYF.

The gene calls are TRBV5-1 and TRBJ2-7, with 9 bases that match TRBD1. The V segment lost 4 bases and the J segment 5 bases; nucleotides outside the gene matches: 4. Per germline, CDR1 SGHRS and CDR2 YFSETQ. CDR3 size: 13 residues. Here the CDR3 DNA reads TGCGCCAGCAGCGAATGGACAGGGGACGAGCAGTACTTC. It specifies CASSEWTGDEQYF.

The chain combines TRBV10-3 with TRBJ2-5, with 8 positions matching TRBD2. The assigned J gene may be wrong: the sequence end matches TRBJ2-7 better. The CDR3 has 12 amino acids. Germline assignment: CDR1 ENHRY and CDR2 SYGVKD. CDR3 loop: CATGGSSYEQYF. The CDR3 DNA sequence: TGTGCCACGGGAGGGAGCTCCTACGAGCAGTACTTC.

This clone was counted a few times. J is TRBJ1-1 and V is TRBV27, with a tentative D call TRBD1 (6 bases). The CDR3 runs to 17 residues. Trimming shortened V by 2 bases and J by 0 bases, and 16 bases separated the two germline ends. Germline CDR1 MNHEY, CDR2 SMNVEV (reference sequence). CDR3 coding DNA: TGTGCCAGCAGTTTAAGGCGGGGAGGGGGGTTGAACACTGAAGCTTTCTTT. This translates into CASSLRRGGGLNTEAFF.

This chain uses TRBV2 with TRBJ1-6; no definite D call. Germline V gene lookup returns CDR1 SNHLY and CDR2 FYNNEI. This CDR3 has 13 amino acids. Trimming stripped 5 bases from V and 7 bases from J, with 9 bases between. CDR3 sequence reads: CASSPPLNSPLHF. The CDR3 bases are TGTGCCAGCAGTCCCCCTTTGAATTCACCCCTCCACTTT.

The chain combines TRBV5-1 with TRBJ2-5; possible D gene TRBD2, 6 bases. From germline, CDR1 is SGHRS and CDR2 YFSETQ. This CDR3 region has 14 residues. V gave up 4 bases and J gave up 3 bases, with 13 bases separating them. The chain's CDR3 is CASSPRDSKETQYF. CDR3 sequence (DNA): TGCGCCAGCAGCCCCCGGGACTCCAAAGAGACCCAGTACTTC.

This clone was counted between two and nine times. The chain employs TRBV2 and TRBJ1-5; 8 positions agree with TRBD1. Per germline, CDR1 SNHLY and CDR2 FYNNEI. V was pared by 0 bases and J by 6 bases, with 13 bases of the junction left unmatched. The CDR3 covers 18 residues. This CDR3 is CASSEALRFRGPRQPQHF. The CDR3 DNA sequence: TGTGCCAGCAGTGAAGCGCTTCGTTTCAGGGGGCCGCGTCAGCCCCAGCATTTT.